This T cell receptor beta chain was observed in a study of cytomegalovirus exposure and HLA in healthy donors. Study results and caveats: TCR beta V segments were, for the most part, productive about 90% or about 30% of the time in an earlier analysis.

Looked up from germline, CDR1 is LNHNV and CDR2 is YYDKDF (reference sequence). The V gene end was trimmed by 4 bases and the J gene end by 4 bases; junction bases not matched to a gene: 4. This CDR3 is 14 amino acids long. Amplification used 60 Vbeta primers and 13 Jbeta primers. Here immunoSEQ multiplex PCR was the method, and the copy in TCRdb shows in-frame clones only, minus some. The sample records 160,000 or so clones, over 60% being singletons. Worth noting for this clone: Its cognate antigen is unknown.

Sequencing was done on a sample of PBMCs. The sequence was obtained from a man aged 40-49 years in good health and CMV-seronegative. The chain recombines TRBV15 with TRBJ2-3, with 8 bases matching TRBD1. CDR3 sequence: CATSTDRVADTQYF. The CDR3 DNA follows: TGTGCCACCAGCACGGACAGGGTTGCAGATACGCAGTATTTT.